This entry lists 14 T cell receptor beta chains sequenced from one sample in a study of CD8+ T cells in alopecia areata. Treatment here: oral pan-JAK inhibitor, 5-10 mg twice daily. Once RNA had been extracted, it was reverse transcribed into cDNA to act as the sequencing template. Profiled with immunoSEQ multiplex PCR; TCRdb holds only in-frame clones, not every one. Seen here are 180,000 or so clones, 40% to 65% observed once, and the top ten hold about 9.4%. The sample here was CD8+ T cells sorted from blood, taken around week 53, from a patient treated with tofacitinib. Receptors originate from a human donor with alopecia areata.

The J gene is TRBJ2-1, the V gene TRBV29-1, with TRBD2 identical over 7 bases. Germline trimming cut 1 base from V and 5 bases from J; bases unmatched to any gene: 2. The V gene's germline CDR1 is SQVTM and CDR2 ANQGSEA. The CDR3 loop spans 13 amino acids. As DNA, the CDR3 is TGCAGCGTTGAAGCGGGGGGACACAATGAGCAGTTCTTC. Residues: CSVEAGGHNEQFF.

The chain recombines TRBV5-6 with TRBJ2-7; 7 bases align to TRBD1. The germline gives CDR1 SGHDT, CDR2 YYEEEE. With V trimmed by 4 bases and J by 3 bases, 4 bases remained unmatched. CDR3 length: 13 residues. DNA of the CDR3: TGTGCCAGCAGCGCCGGGACAGTCTACGAGCAGTACTTC. Amino acids: CASSAGTVYEQYF.

This clone was seen a few times. The chain couples TRBV7-2 to TRBJ2-6; D is unresolved. CDR1 and CDR2 from the germline V gene are SGHTA and FQGNSA. Trimming stripped 1 base from V and 0 bases from J, with 7 bases between. CDR3 length: 16 amino acids. CDR3 in amino acids: CASSLESFSGANVLTF. For the CDR3, the DNA is TGTGCCAGCAGCTTAGAATCTTTCTCTGGGGCCAACGTCCTGACTTTC.

This chain joins TRBV5-6 and TRBJ1-2; TRBD1 aligns across 7 bases. The J segment lost 7 bases and the V segment lost 3 bases, leaving 6 bases of the junction unmatched. This CDR3 is built from 13 residues. Looked up from germline, CDR1 is SGHDT and CDR2 is YYEEEE. CDR3 nucleotide sequence: TGTGCCAGCAGCTCCGGGACAGCAGGTGGCTACACCTTC. It translates to CASSSGTAGGYTF.

V is TRBV27 and J is TRBJ2-3; 11 positions match TRBD1. The junction had 12 bases not matched to a gene; V was cut back by 0 bases and J by 4 bases. The germline V gene encodes CDR1 MNHEY and CDR2 SMNVEV (reference sequence). CDR3 length: 19 residues. The CDR3 protein is CASSLSAPGTGGLADTQYF. The CDR3 DNA sequence: TGTGCCAGCAGTTTATCGGCACCCGGGACAGGGGGTTTGGCAGATACGCAGTATTTT.

This clone came up once. The gene calls are TRBV7-9 and TRBJ1-1, with D uncertain. CDR1 is SEHNR and CDR2 is FQNEAQ in the germline V gene (reference sequence). This CDR3 is built from 11 residues. V lost 5 bases to trimming and J lost 11 bases, with 12 bases between them. CDR3 sequence reads: CASSPDTRAFF. The CDR3, as DNA: TGTGCCAGCAGCCCCGATACGAGGGCTTTCTTT. Full variable domain (rest looked up from reference TRBV7-9 and TRBJ1-1): DTGVSQNPRHKITKRGQNVTFRCDPISEHNRLYWYRQTLGQGPEFLTYFQNEAQLEKSRLLSDRFSAERPKGSFSTLEIQRTEQGDSAMYLCASSPDTRAFFGQGTRLTVV.

Here the CDR3 reads CASSKALGREETQYF. CDR3 DNA sequence: TGTGCCAGCAGCAAAGCGCTGGGCAGGGAGGAGACCCAGTACTTC. The rearrangement uses TRBV21-1 and TRBJ2-5. TRBV21-1 constitutes a pseudogene. The CDR3 runs 15 residues.

The chain carries TRBV5-1 and TRBJ2-3; 7 bases map to TRBD2. CDR3 length: 15 amino acids. V was clipped by 2 bases and J by 2 bases; unmatched bases: 5. The germline V gene has CDR1 SGHRS and CDR2 YFSETQ. CDR3 in DNA: TGCGCCAGCAGCTTCGAGCGGGGAGTCACAGATACGCAGTATTTT. Its protein is CASSFERGVTDTQYF.

Notes on this clone: Other DNA variants within this sample encode the same CDR3. This chain connects TRBV29-1 to TRBJ2-1; TRBD2 might be the D (6 bases). The germline gives CDR1 SQVTM, CDR2 ANQGSEA. The CDR3 totals 16 residues. The ends were cut back, 0 bases at V and 0 bases at J, with 12 bases in the middle. The CDR3 nucleotides read TGCAGCGTTGAAGAAGGCCGGGGGAGCTCCTACAATGAGCAGTTCTTC. Its translation: CSVEEGRGSSYNEQFF.

The J gene is TRBJ2-1, the V gene TRBV13; the match to TRBD2 covers 13 bases. The CDR3 sequence is 17 residues long. Unmatched junction bases numbered 4, after V lost 5 bases and J lost 0 bases. The germline V gene encodes CDR1 PRHDT and CDR2 FYEKMQ (reference sequence). The CDR3 loop is CASSPLAGGGSYNEQFF. CDR3 DNA: TGTGCCAGCAGCCCACTAGCGGGGGGGGGCTCCTACAATGAGCAGTTCTTC.

This chain links TRBV15 with TRBJ1-2; D ambiguous. This CDR3 has 11 amino acids. V lost 9 bases and J 8 bases, leaving 13 bases between the germline ends. CDR1 is LNHNV, CDR2 YYDKDF, per germline (reference sequence). The CDR3 DNA is TGTGCCACAGCCGGCCCCAACGGCTACACCTTC. Translating it yields CATAGPNGYTF.

The table lists this clone with a few counts. The CDR3 loop reads CASSLRQVNEKLFF. In DNA form, the CDR3 reads TGTGCCAGCAGCTTAAGACAGGTTAATGAAAAACTGTTTTTT. The V call is TRBV13, the J call TRBJ1-4; tentative D call: TRBD1 (6 bases). Per the germline V gene, CDR1 is PRHDT and CDR2 is FYEKMQ (reference sequence). CDR3 size: 14 residues. Trimming took off 2 bases at V and 4 bases at J, with 8 bases between the two ends.

This chain links TRBV5-1 with TRBJ1-1; D is uncertain. The V end was cut by 3 bases, the J end by 5 bases, with 23 bases between. The CDR3 consists of 17 residues. CDR1 is SGHRS and CDR2 is YFSETQ in the germline V gene. DNA for the CDR3: TGCGCCAGCAGCTGGAGGTCGAACAACCAGAGGAGGACTGAAGCTTTCTTT. Translation gives CASSWRSNNQRRTEAFF.

In this sample, this clone turned up a few times. J is TRBJ1-1 and V is TRBV29-1; tentatively, D is TRBD1 (6 bases). The length of the CDR3 is 11 residues. Germline values: CDR1 SQVTM, CDR2 ANQGSEA. V lost 4 bases, J lost 3 bases, and 6 bases lay in between. DNA of the CDR3: TGCAGCGTTGCAGGGGACACTGAAGCTTTCTTT. Its translation: CSVAGDTEAFF.